These 14 T cell receptor beta chains share one sample of origin, sequenced in a study of OX40 agonist ivuxolimab in advanced cancers. Produced via immunoSEQ multiplex PCR; TCRdb's table is partial and in-frame only. The sample has approximately 74,000 clones, over 60% seen once; the top ten hold approximately 2.1%. The sample was CD4+ or CD8+ T cells sorted from blood, taken in a trial of the OX40 agonist ivuxolimab. The origin of the receptors is an adult with an advanced solid tumor such as melanoma, head and neck, liver or kidney cancer.

V usage is TRBV2 and J usage is TRBJ2-3; the D gene could be TRBD1 or TRBD2 (5 bases each). Trimming cost V 10 bases and J 2 bases, with 13 bases left between them. The CDR3 covers 13 residues. Looked up from germline, CDR1 is SNHLY and CDR2 is FYNNEI. In DNA form, the CDR3 reads TGTGCCAACTCGGTGGGGGTCACAGATACGCAGTATTTT. Translating gives CANSVGVTDTQYF. The full variable domain, completed using reference TRBV2 and TRBJ2-3, is EPEVTQTPSHQVTQMGQEVILRCVPISNHLYFYWYRQILGQKVEFLVSFYNNEISEKSEIFDDQFSVERPDGSNFTLKIRSTKLEDSAMYFCANSVGVTDTQYFGPGTRLTVL.

The rearrangement uses TRBV30 and TRBJ2-7; no clear D gene. CDR1 is GTSNPN, CDR2 SVGIG, per germline (reference sequence). The CDR3 has 14 residues. V lost 3 bases and J 2 bases, leaving 14 bases between the germline ends. Here the CDR3 reads CAWRNPTAAYEQYF. CDR3 DNA: TGTGCCTGGAGAAACCCCACAGCAGCCTACGAGCAGTACTTC.

The chain recombines TRBV9 with TRBJ1-1; no clear D gene. The CDR3 covers 14 residues. Germline CDR1 and CDR2: SGDLS and YYNGEE. The V end lost 1 base, the J end lost 4 bases, and 11 bases lay between the germline ends. CDR3 sequence: CASSVRELSTEAFF. CDR3 DNA: TGTGCCAGCAGCGTAAGGGAGTTGAGCACTGAAGCTTTCTTT.

This clone was seen a few times. Other DNA sequences in this sample translate to the same CDR3. The chain carries TRBV5-1 and TRBJ1-2; possible D gene TRBD1, 6 bases. The ends were cut back, 4 bases at V and 2 bases at J, with 9 bases in the middle. In germline, CDR1 is SGHRS, CDR2 YFSETQ. The CDR3 sequence is 13 residues long. For the CDR3, the DNA is TGCGCCAGCAGCCCCGGGACAAACTATGGCTACACCTTC. Translation: CASSPGTNYGYTF.

The CDR3 coding sequence is TGTGCCAGTAGTATAGGGGAAATTCTCAGCAATCAGCCCCAGCATTTT. As protein: CASSIGEILSNQPQHF. The chain combines TRBV19 with TRBJ1-5, with no clear D. V was trimmed by 1 base and J by 1 base, leaving 11 bases between them. This CDR3 contains 16 residues. Germline V lookup: CDR1 LNHDA, CDR2 SQIVND (reference sequence).

The CDR3 DNA follows: TGTGCCAGCATCTCACAATCGGGTGGCGTTAAGACTGAAGCTTTCTTT. It is translated as CASISQSGGVKTEAFF. The chain joins TRBV4-2 to TRBJ1-1; no clear D gene. From germline, CDR1 is LGHNA and CDR2 YNFKEQ. Trimming left V 7 bases short and J 5 bases short, with 23 bases between. CDR3 size: 16 residues.

Comment on this clone: One end of the junction is discordant with germline, which a read error may explain. The genes are TRBV28 and TRBJ1-2; a possible D gene is TRBD1 (5 bases). The CDR3 contains 14 residues. Germline lookup yields CDR1 MDHEN and CDR2 SYDVKM. This chain's CDR3 is CASSFSGTNYSYTF. The DNA for the CDR3 is TGTGCCAGCAGTTTCTCGGGGACGAACTATAGCTACACCTTC.

The J gene is TRBJ2-6, the V gene TRBV11-2; 7 bases match TRBD2. The CDR3 contains 17 residues. The J segment lost 2 bases and the V segment lost 6 bases, leaving 10 bases of the junction unmatched. Germline CDR1 reads SGHAT; CDR2 reads FQNNGV. The CDR3 nucleotides are TGTGCCAGCAGTCCGACGAAGCGGGGCCCTGGGGCCAACGTCCTGACTTTC. Amino acid sequence: CASSPTKRGPGANVLTF. The full variable domain, in which reference TRBV11-2 and TRBJ2-6 provide the parts outside the CDR3, is EAGVAQSPRYKIIEKRQSVAFWCNPISGHATLYWYQQILGQGPKLLIQFQNNGVVDDSQLPKDRFSAERLKGVDSTLKIQPAKLEDSAVYLCASSPTKRGPGANVLTFGAGSRLTVL.

The rearrangement uses TRBV11-2 and TRBJ1-3, with D possibly matching TRBD1 (5 bases). CDR1 and CDR2 from the germline V gene are SGHAT and FQNNGV. Trimming stripped 1 base from V and 0 bases from J, with 10 bases between. The CDR3 is 16 amino acids. The CDR3 region has the DNA TGTGCCAGCAGCTTAGGTCAGGGCCCCTCTGGAAACACCATATATTTT. Its protein product is CASSLGQGPSGNTIYF.

This chain links TRBV7-8 with TRBJ2-7; 7 bases align to TRBD1. The CDR3 sequence is 16 residues long. Germline V gene lookup returns CDR1 SGHVS and CDR2 FQNEAQ. V was clipped by 0 bases and J by 2 bases; unmatched bases: 7. The CDR3 region has the DNA TGTGCCAGCAGCTTAGCGCGCCAGGGGGTTCCCTACGAGCAGTACTTC. It yields the protein CASSLARQGVPYEQYF.

J is TRBJ2-1 and V is TRBV10-1; 7 bases align to TRBD2. J lost 5 bases, V lost 8 bases, and 6 bases had no gene match. The CDR3 is made up of 13 amino acids. Germline V gene data show CDR1 as WNHNN and CDR2 as SYGVQD (reference sequence). CDR3 coding DNA: TGCGCCAGCGGGGGGGAGTGGGACAATGAGCAGTTCTTC. Translated: CASGGEWDNEQFF.

This clone has only a few counts. V and J are TRBV2 and TRBJ1-5; D remains unclear. This CDR3 spans 15 amino acids. V lost 6 bases and J 0 bases, leaving 12 bases between the germline ends. Germline CDR1 is SNHLY and CDR2 is FYNNEI. Here the CDR3 reads CASSASQDSNQPQHF. Here the CDR3 DNA reads TGTGCCAGCAGCGCCTCACAAGATAGCAATCAGCCCCAGCATTTT.

V is TRBV5-1 and J is TRBJ2-1; TRBD2 aligns across 8 bases. In germline, CDR1 is SGHRS, CDR2 YFSETQ. The CDR3 runs 15 residues. J was trimmed by 4 bases and V by 2 bases; bases with no gene match: 5. In DNA form, the CDR3 reads TGCGCCAGCAGCTTAGGTGGCGGGAGGTACAATGAGCAGTTCTTC. Amino acid sequence: CASSLGGGRYNEQFF.

The chain recombines TRBV11-3 with TRBJ2-7; D tentatively reads TRBD1 or TRBD2 (5 bases each). The CDR3 totals 20 residues. Germline V gene data show CDR1 as SGHNT and CDR2 as YENEEA. V was clipped by 5 bases and J by 2 bases, with 31 bases between them. CDR3 amino acids: CASSRDRDELSWVGPYEQYF. The DNA of the CDR3 is TGTGCCAGCAGCCGGGACCGGGACGAGCTGAGTTGGGTTGGTCCCTACGAGCAGTACTTC. The full variable domain, its missing parts supplied by reference TRBV11-3 and TRBJ2-7, is EAGVVQSPRYKIIEKKQPVAFWCNPISGHNTLYWYLQNLGQGPELLIRYENEEAVDDSQLPKDRFSAERLKGVDSTLKIQPAELGDSAVYLCASSRDRDELSWVGPYEQYFGPGTRLTVT.